This T cell receptor beta chain came from a study of T cells in Graves' hyperthyroidism and ophthalmopathy. Every diagnosis used clinical symptoms, serum thyroxine and TRAb, thyroid ultrasound and orbital computed tomography. RNA transcripts provided the source from which TCR beta CDR3 regions were amplified. A first-round RT-PCR of the TCR CDR3 used the HTBI primer set. TCRdb called the multiplex PCR reads again in MiXCR, with one record for every CDR3 protein. The table includes about 380,000 distinct CDR3 sequences, roughly 20% detected once. This CDR3 has 10 residues. From germline, CDR1 is LNHDA and CDR2 SQIVND (reference sequence). V lost 8 bases and J lost 8; bases outside the gene matches: 1.

V is TRBV19 and J is TRBJ1-2; 8 bases align to TRBD1. The sequencing input was blood. This receptor was identified in a man younger than 35 with Graves' ophthalmopathy. The CDR3 reads CASGQGGYTF. In DNA form, the CDR3 reads TGTGCCAGTGGACAGGGCGGCTACACCTTC.